One sample yielded the 8 T cell receptor beta chains listed below, sequenced in a study of T cells in Graves' hyperthyroidism and ophthalmopathy (dated by TCRdb to between 2018 and 2021). Library prep was done by multiplex PCR. The sequencer listed for this sample is Illumina HiSeq 2000. The TCR beta CDR3 regions were amplified from the RNA transcripts. A first-round RT-PCR of the TCR CDR3 used the HTBI primer set with the Qiagen OneStep RT-PCR kit. TCRdb trimmed public reads at Q25 via fastp, called clones via MiXCR and kept in-frame beta chains. CDR3 protein duplicates are merged, each entry listing the most common genes and DNA. The sample records hundreds of thousands of distinct CDR3 sequences, about a sixth of which are singletons. The top ten clones comprise around 30% of the sample. Sequencing was performed on blood. All receptors derive from a woman younger than 35 with Graves' ophthalmopathy.

This clonotype appeared a few times. The rearrangement links TRBV7-6 to TRBJ2-5; 9 bases map to TRBD1. The CDR3 runs to 17 residues. Germline V gene data show CDR1 as SGHVS and CDR2 as FNYEAQ. V trimming: 3 bases; J trimming: 4 bases; junction bases outside the gene matches: 12. CDR3 residues: CASSLSRDRELGETQYF. CDR3 sequence (DNA): TGTGCCAGCAGCTTGTCCCGGGACAGGGAATTAGGAGAGACCCAGTACTTC.

The V gene is TRBV28, the J gene TRBJ2-7, with D tentatively TRBD2 (6 bases). Looked up from germline, CDR1 is MDHEN and CDR2 is SYDVKM. CDR3 length: 13 amino acids. Trimming cost V 3 bases and J 6 bases, with 12 bases left between them. In DNA form, the CDR3 reads TGTGCCAGCAGTTTCGGGACTTTAGGCGAGCAGTACTTC. Amino acids: CASSFGTLGEQYF.

This clonotype was seen a handful of times. The gene calls are TRBV24-1 and TRBJ2-3, with D unclear. The ends were cut back, 4 bases at V and 6 bases at J, with 4 bases in the middle. Germline assignment: CDR1 KGHDR and CDR2 SFDVKD. The CDR3 is made up of 11 amino acids. The CDR3 bases are TGTGCCACCAGTGAGCAGGATACGCAGTATTTT. Its translation: CATSEQDTQYF.

This clonotype has a handful of counts. The gene calls are TRBV6-1 and TRBJ2-1, with TRBD2 matching over 12 bases. Germline CDR1 is MNHNS and CDR2 is SASEGT. J lost 6 bases, V lost 5 bases, and 11 bases had no gene match. CDR3 length equals 17 residues. CDR3: CASSSGTSGRLGNEQFF. The CDR3 DNA is TGTGCCAGCAGTTCGGGAACTAGCGGGAGGTTAGGCAATGAGCAGTTCTTC.

This clonotype was counted at least ten times. This chain links TRBV29-1 with TRBJ2-5; the match to TRBD2 covers 11 bases. The length of the CDR3 is 15 residues. CDR1 SQVTM and CDR2 ANQGSEA come from the germline V gene. After removal of 7 bases from V and 2 bases from J, the junction contained 9 bases not matched to a gene. Here the CDR3 reads CSASGTSGSQETQYF. Here the CDR3 DNA reads TGCAGCGCATCCGGGACTAGCGGCTCACAAGAGACCCAGTACTTC. Filled out from reference TRBV29-1 and TRBJ2-5, the complete variable domain reads SAVISQKPSRDICQRGTSLTIQCQVDSQVTMMFWYRQQPGQSLTLIATANQGSEATYESGFVIDKFPISRPNLTFSTLTVSNMSPEDSSIYLCSASGTSGSQETQYFGPGTRLLVL.

This clonotype was picked up many times. This chain connects TRBV3-1 to TRBJ2-2; D call uncertain. V lost 1 base and J lost 3, with 12 bases in between. CDR3 size: 16 residues. CDR1 and CDR2 (germline): LGHDT, YNNKEL (reference sequence). This CDR3 is CASSQVPGSYTGELFF. The CDR3 region has the DNA TGTGCCAGCAGCCAAGTACCCGGCAGCTACACCGGGGAGCTGTTTTTT.

The chain couples TRBV3-1 to TRBJ2-7; 9 bases agree with TRBD2. Losses at the gene ends were 1 base for V and 4 bases for J; bases not matched to a gene: 2. CDR3 length: 14 amino acids. Germline V lookup: CDR1 LGHDT, CDR2 YNNKEL (reference sequence). The CDR3 region is CASSQVAGEYEQYF. The CDR3, as DNA: TGTGCCAGCAGCCAAGTAGCGGGAGAGTACGAGCAGTACTTC.

This clonotype was counted ten times or more. The CDR3 nucleotides are TGTGCCAGCAGCCGACAGGGGACTGGAAACACCATATATTTT. It yields the protein CASSRQGTGNTIYF. This rearrangement joins TRBV5-8 to TRBJ1-3; TRBD1 matches at 8 bases. The CDR3 spans 14 residues. Germline V gives CDR1 SGHTS, CDR2 YDEGEE. The trim removed 4 bases at V and 2 bases at J, leaving 2 bases unmatched.